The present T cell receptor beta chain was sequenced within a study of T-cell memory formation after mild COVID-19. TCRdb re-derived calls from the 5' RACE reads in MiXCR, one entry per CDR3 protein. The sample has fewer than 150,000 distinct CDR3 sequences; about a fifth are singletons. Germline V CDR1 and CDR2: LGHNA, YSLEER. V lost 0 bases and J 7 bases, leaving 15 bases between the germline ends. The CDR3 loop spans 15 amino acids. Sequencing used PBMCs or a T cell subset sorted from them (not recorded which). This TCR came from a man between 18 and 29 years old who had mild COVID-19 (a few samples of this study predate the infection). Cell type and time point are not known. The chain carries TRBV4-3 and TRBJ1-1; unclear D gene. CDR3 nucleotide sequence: TGCGCCAGCAGCCAAGATATTTCTGGGAGCAGTGAAGCTTTCTTT. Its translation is CASSQDISGSSEAFF.